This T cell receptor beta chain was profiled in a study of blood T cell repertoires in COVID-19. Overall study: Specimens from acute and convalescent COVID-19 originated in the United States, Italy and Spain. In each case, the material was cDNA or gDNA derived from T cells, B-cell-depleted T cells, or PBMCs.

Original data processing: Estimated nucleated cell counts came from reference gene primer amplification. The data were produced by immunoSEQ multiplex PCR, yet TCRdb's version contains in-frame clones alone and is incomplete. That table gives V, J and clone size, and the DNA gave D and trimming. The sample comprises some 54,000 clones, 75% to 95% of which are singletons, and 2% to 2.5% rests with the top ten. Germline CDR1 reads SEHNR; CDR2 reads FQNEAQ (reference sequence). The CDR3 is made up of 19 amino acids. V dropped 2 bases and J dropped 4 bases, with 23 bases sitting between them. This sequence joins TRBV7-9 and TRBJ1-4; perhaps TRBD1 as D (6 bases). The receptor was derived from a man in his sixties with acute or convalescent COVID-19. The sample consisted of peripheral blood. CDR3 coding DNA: TGTGCCAGCAGCTTAAGGGCCCTACCCGGGGACACGGTTAATGAAAAACTGTTTTTT. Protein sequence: CASSLRALPGDTVNEKLFF.